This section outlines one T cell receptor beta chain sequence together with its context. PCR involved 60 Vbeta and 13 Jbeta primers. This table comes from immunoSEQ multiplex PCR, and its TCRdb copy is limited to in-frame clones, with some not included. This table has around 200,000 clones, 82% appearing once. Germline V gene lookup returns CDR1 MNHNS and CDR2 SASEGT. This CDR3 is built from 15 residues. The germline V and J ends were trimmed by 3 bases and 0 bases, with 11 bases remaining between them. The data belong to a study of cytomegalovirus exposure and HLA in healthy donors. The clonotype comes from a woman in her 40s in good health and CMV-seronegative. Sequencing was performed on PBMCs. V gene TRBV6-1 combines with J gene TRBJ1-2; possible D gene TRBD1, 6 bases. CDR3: CASSDRGQPNYGYTF. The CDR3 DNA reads TGTGCCAGCAGTGACAGGGGCCAACCTAACTATGGCTACACCTTC.